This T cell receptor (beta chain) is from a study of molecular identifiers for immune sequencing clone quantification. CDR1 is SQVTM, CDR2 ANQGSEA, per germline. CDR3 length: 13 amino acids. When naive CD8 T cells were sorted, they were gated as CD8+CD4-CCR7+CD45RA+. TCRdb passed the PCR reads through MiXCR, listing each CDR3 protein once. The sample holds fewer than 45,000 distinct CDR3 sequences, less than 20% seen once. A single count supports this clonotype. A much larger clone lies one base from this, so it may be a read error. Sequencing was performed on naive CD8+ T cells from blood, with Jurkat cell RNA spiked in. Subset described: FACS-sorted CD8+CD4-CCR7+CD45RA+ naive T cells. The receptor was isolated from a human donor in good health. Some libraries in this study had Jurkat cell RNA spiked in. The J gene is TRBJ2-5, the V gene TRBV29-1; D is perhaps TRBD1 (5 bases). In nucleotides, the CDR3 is TGCAGCGTTGTTTCGGACACCCGCGAGACCCGGTACTTC. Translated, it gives CSVVSDTRETRYF.